This record concerns one T cell receptor beta chain sequence. Its cognate antigen is unknown. This record comes from a study of cytomegalovirus exposure and HLA in healthy donors. The CDR3 contains 13 residues. The V gene's germline CDR1 is MNHEY and CDR2 SVGAGI. With 2 bases removed from V and 15 bases from J, the gap between germline ends came to 17 bases. 13 Jbeta primers and 60 Vbeta primers were used for the PCR. Some clones are missing from TCRdb's copy, which holds only in-frame ones; the method was immunoSEQ multiplex PCR. The data hold 100,000 or so clones, with 70% to 80% observed a single time. General study points: Certain sequence variants were highly shared and formed a cluster, and this cluster was likely a sequencing artifact.

Each donor's status was that of a healthy bone marrow donor. The sequence was collected from a female donor in good health and CMV-seropositive. V and J are TRBV6-5 and TRBJ2-4, with TRBD2 as a possible D gene (5 bases). Source material: PBMCs. The CDR3: CASSYPSPLVWYF. Here the CDR3 DNA reads TGTGCCAGCAGTTACCCTAGCCCGCTAGTATGGTACTTC.